The clone carrying this T cell receptor beta chain was detected a few times. The ends were cut back, 5 bases at V and 0 bases at J, with 14 bases in the middle. Per the germline V gene, CDR1 is SGHTA and CDR2 is FQGTGA. The CDR3 runs to 16 residues. The entry originates in a study of blood T cell repertoires in COVID-19. Study details: Samples representing acute and convalescent COVID-19 were sourced from the United States, Italy and Spain.

Sequencing was performed with immunoSEQ multiplex PCR; in TCRdb, only in-frame clones are kept and a portion is missing. This sample has about 88,000 clones, with approximately 86% found just once. The sequencing sample was made of peripheral blood. The receptor comes from a male donor with acute or convalescent COVID-19. The J gene is TRBJ1-3, the V gene TRBV7-3, with D uncertain. CDR3 residues: CASSPPAPGSGNTIYF. DNA of the CDR3: TGTGCCAGCAGCCCCCCAGCGCCTGGCTCTGGAAACACCATATATTTT.